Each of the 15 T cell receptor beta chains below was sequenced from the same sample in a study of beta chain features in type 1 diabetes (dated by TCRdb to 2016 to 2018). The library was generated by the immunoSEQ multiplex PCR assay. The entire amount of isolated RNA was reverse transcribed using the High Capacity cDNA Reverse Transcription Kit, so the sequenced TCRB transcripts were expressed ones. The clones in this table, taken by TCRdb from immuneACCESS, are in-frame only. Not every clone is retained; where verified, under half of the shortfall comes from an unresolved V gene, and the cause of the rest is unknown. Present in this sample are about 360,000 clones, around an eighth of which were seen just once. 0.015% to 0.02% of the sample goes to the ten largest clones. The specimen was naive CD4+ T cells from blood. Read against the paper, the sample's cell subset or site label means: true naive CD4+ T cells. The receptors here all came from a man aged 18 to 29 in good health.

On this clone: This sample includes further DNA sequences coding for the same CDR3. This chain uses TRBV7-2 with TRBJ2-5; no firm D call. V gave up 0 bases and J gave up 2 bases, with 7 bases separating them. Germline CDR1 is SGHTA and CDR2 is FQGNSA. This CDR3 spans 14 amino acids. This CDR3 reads CASSLASGQETQYF. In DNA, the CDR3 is TGTGCCAGCAGCTTAGCTTCCGGGCAAGAGACCCAGTACTTC. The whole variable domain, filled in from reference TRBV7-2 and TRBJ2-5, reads GAGVSQSPSNKVTEKGKDVELRCDPISGHTALYWYRQSLGQGLEFLIYFQGNSAPDKSGLPSDRFSAERTGGSVSTLTIQRTQQEDSAVYLCASSLASGQETQYFGPGTRLLVL.

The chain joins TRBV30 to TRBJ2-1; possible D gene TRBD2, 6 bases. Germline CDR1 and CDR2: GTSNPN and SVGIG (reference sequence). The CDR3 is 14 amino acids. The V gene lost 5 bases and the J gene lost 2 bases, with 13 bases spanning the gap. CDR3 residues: CAWSPSAPYNEQFF. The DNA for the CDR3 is TGTGCCTGGTCCCCTAGCGCTCCCTACAATGAGCAGTTCTTC.

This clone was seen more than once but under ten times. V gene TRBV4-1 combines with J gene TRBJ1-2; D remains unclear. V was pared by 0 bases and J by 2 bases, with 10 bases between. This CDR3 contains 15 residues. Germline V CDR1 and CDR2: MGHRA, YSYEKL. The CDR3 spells CASSQDSGKNYGYTF. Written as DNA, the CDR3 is TGCGCCAGCAGCCAAGATTCGGGGAAGAACTATGGCTACACCTTC.

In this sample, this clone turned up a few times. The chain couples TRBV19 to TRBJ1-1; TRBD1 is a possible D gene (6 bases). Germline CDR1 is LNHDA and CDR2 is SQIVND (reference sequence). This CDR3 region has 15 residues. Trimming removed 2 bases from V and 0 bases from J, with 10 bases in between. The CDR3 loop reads CASSISGVVNTEAFF. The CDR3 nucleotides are TGTGCCAGTAGTATATCAGGGGTGGTGAACACTGAAGCTTTCTTT.

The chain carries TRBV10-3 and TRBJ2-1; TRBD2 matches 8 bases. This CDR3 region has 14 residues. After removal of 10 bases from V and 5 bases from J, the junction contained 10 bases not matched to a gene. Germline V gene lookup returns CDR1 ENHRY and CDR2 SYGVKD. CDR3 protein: CATVASGRHNEQFF. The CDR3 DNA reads TGTGCCACCGTGGCTAGCGGGCGTCACAATGAGCAGTTCTTC.

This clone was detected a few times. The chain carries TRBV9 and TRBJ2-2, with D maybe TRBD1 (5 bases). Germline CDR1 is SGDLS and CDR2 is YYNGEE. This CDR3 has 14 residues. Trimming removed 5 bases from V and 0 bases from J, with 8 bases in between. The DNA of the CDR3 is TGTGCCAGCAGGGAGACAGCGAACACCGGGGAGCTGTTTTTT. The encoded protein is CASRETANTGELFF.

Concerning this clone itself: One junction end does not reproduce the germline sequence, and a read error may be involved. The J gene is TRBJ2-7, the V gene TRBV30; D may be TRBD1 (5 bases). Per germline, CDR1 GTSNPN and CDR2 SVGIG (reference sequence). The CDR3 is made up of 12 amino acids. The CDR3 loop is CAWSVSTELSHF. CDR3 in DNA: TGTGCCTGGAGTGTATCGACAGAATTAAGTCACTTC.

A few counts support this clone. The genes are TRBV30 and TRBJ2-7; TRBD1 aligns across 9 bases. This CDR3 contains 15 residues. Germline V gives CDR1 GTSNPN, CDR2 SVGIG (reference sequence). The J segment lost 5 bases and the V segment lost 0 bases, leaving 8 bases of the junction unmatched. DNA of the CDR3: TGTGCCTGGAGTGTAGATGACAGGGGGTGGGACGAGCAGTACTTC. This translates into CAWSVDDRGWDEQYF.

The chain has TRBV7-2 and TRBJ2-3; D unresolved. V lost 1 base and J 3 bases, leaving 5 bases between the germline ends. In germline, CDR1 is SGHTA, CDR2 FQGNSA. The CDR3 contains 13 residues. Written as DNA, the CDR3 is TGTGCCAGCAGCTTAGAACGGACAGATACGCAGTATTTT. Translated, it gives CASSLERTDTQYF.

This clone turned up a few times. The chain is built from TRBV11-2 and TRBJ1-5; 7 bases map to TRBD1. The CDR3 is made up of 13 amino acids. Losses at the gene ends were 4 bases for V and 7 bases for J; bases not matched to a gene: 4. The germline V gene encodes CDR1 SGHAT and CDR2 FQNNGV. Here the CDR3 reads CASSSDRSQPQHF. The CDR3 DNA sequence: TGTGCCAGCAGCTCGGACAGGTCGCAGCCCCAGCATTTT.

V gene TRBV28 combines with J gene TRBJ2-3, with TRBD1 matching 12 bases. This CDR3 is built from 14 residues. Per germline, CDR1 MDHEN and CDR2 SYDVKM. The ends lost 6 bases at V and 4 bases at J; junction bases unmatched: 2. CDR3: CASRGTGGPDTQYF. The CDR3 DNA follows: TGTGCCAGCAGAGGGACAGGGGGCCCAGATACGCAGTATTTT.

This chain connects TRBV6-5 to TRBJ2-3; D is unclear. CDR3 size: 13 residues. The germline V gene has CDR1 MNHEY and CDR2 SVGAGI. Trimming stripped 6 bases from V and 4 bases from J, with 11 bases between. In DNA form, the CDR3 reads TGTGCCAGCAGCCAGGTGCAGTCAGATACGCAGTATTTT. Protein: CASSQVQSDTQYF.

The CDR3 sequence is CASSYGQQQYF. CDR3 bases: TGTGCCAGCAGTTACGGACAGCAGCAGTACTTC. The chain employs TRBV6-5 and TRBJ2-7; a possible D gene is TRBD1 (6 bases). The V gene's germline CDR1 is MNHEY and CDR2 SVGAGI. The V gene lost 2 bases and the J gene lost 8 bases, with 7 bases spanning the gap. CDR3 length: 11 amino acids.

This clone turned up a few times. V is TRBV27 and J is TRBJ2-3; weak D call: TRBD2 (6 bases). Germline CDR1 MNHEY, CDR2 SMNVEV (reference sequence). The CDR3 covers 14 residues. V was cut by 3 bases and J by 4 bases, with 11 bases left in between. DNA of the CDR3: TGTGCCAGCAGTTTTAGGAGGGAATCAGATACGCAGTATTTT. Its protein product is CASSFRRESDTQYF.

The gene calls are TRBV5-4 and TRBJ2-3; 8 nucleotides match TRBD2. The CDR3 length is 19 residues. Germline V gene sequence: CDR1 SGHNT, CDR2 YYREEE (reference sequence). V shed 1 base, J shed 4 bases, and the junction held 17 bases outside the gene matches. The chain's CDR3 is CASSLWASGFTFVPDTQYF. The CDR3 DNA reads TGTGCCAGCAGCTTGTGGGCTAGCGGGTTTACTTTTGTCCCAGATACGCAGTATTTT.